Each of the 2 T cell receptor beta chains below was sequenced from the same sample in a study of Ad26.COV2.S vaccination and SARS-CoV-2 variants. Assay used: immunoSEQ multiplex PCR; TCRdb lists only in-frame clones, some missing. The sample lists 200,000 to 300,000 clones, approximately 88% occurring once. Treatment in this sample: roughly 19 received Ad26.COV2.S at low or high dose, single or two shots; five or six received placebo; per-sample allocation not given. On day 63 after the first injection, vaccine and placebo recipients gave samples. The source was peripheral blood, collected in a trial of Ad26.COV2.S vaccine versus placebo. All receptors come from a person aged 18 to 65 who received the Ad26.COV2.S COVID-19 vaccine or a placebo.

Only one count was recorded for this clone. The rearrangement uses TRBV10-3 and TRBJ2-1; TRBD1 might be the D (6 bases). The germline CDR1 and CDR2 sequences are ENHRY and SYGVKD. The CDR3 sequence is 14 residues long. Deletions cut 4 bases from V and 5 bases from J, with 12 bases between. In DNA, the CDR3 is TGTGCCATCAGTGTAGGACAGTCGCACAATGAGCAGTTCTTC. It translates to CAISVGQSHNEQFF.

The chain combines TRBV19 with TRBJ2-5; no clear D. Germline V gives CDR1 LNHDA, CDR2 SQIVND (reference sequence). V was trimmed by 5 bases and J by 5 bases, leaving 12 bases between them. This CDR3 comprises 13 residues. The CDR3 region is CASSPATWETQYF. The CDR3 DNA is TGTGCCAGTAGTCCAGCGACATGGGAGACCCAGTACTTC.